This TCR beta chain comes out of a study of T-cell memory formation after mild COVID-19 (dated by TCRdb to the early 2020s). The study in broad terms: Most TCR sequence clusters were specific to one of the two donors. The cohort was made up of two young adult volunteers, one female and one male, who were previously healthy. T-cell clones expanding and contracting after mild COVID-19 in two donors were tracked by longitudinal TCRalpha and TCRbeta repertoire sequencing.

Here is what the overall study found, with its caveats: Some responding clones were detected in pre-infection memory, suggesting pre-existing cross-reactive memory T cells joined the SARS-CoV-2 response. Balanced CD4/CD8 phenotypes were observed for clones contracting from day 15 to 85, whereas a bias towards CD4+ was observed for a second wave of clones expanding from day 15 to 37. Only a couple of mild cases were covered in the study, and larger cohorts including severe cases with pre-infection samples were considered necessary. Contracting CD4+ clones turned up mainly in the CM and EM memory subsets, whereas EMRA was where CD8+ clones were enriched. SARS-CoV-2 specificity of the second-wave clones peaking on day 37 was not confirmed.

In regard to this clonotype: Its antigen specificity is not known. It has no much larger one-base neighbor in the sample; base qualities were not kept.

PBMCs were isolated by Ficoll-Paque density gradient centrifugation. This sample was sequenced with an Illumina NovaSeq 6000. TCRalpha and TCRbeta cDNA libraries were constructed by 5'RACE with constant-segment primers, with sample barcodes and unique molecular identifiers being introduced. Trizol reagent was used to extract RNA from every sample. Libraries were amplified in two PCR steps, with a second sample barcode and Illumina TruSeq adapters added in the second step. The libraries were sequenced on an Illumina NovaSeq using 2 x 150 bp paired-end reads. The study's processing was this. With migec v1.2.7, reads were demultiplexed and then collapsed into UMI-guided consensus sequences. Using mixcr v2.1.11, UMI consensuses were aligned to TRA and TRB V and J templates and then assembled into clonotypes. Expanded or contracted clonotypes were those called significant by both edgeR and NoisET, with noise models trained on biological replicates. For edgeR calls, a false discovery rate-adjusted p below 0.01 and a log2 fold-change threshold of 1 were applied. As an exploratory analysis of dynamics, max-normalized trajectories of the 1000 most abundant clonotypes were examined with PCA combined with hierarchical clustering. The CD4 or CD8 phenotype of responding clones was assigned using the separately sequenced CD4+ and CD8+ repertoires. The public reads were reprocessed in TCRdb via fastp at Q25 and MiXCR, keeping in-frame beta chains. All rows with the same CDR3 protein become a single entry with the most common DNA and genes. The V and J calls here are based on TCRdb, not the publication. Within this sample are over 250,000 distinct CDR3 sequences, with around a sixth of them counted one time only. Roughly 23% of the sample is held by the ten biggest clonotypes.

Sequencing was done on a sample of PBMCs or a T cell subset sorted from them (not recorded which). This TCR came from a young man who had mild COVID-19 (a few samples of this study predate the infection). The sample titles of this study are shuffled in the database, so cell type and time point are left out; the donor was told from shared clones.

Read as DNA, the sequence is TGTGCCAGCAGCACTGACAGGGCGGACGAGCAGTACTTC. This yields the protein CASSTDRADEQYF. The rearranged segments are TRBV5-8 and TRBJ2-7; TRBD1 aligns with 7 central bases. The germline V gene provides CDR1 SGHTS and CDR2 YDEGEE. V trim: 4 bases; J trim: 5 bases; unmatched bases: 6. From its cysteine to its phenylalanine, the CDR3 spans 13 amino acids. CDR3 DNA only is kept here, 39 bases in frame from base 1.